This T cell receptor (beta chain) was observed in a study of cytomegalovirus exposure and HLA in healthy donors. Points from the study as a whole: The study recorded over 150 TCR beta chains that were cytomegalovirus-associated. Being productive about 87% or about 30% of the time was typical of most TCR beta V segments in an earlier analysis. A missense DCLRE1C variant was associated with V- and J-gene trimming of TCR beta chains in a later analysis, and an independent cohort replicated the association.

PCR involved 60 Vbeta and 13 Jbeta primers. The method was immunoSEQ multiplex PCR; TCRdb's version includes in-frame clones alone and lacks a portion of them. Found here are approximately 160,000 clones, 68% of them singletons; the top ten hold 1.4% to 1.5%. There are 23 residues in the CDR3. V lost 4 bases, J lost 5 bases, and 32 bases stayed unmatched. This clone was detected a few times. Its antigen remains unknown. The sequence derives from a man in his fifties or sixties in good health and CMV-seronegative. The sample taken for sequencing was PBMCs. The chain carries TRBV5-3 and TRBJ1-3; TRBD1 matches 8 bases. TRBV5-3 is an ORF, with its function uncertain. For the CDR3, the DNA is TGTGCCAGAAGCATTTGCGCCCGGAATTTTAGGCCACCGGGACAGGTGAATAGAAACACCATATATTTT. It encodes CARSICARNFRPPGQVNRNTIYF.